The 22 T cell receptor beta chains presented below share a single source sample, sequenced in a study of OX40 agonist ivuxolimab in advanced cancers. Using immunoSEQ multiplex PCR, the repertoire was profiled, and TCRdb retains in-frame clones only, with some absent. This sample has approximately 110,000 clones; 85% to 95% occur once, and the top ten carry approximately 0.81%. The input for sequencing was CD4+ or CD8+ T cells sorted from blood, taken in a trial of the OX40 agonist ivuxolimab. The source of these receptors is an adult with an advanced solid tumor such as melanoma, head and neck, liver or kidney cancer.

This clone showed up just a few times. The chain is built from TRBV7-3 and TRBJ2-1; tentatively, D is TRBD1 (5 bases). V gave up 2 bases and J gave up 4 bases, with 12 bases separating them. Germline CDR1 SGHTA, CDR2 FQGTGA. The CDR3 runs 15 residues. The CDR3 reads CASSLWAGNYNEQFF. The CDR3 DNA reads TGTGCCAGCAGCTTATGGGCAGGGAATTACAATGAGCAGTTCTTC.

This CDR3 is CASSLASGRATDTQYF. The DNA for the CDR3 is TGCGCCAGCAGCTTGGCTAGCGGGAGGGCCACAGATACGCAGTATTTT. The gene calls are TRBV5-1 and TRBJ2-3; 12 nucleotides match TRBD2. The CDR3 contains 16 residues. V was pared by 0 bases and J by 2 bases, with 1 base of the junction left unmatched. Germline loops: CDR1 SGHRS, CDR2 YFSETQ. Full variable domain (outside the CDR3, taken from reference TRBV5-1 and TRBJ2-3): KAGVTQTPRYLIKTRGQQVTLSCSPISGHRSVSWYQQTPGQGLQFLFEYFSETQRNKGNFPGRFSGRQFSNSRSEMNVSTLELGDSALYLCASSLASGRATDTQYFGPGTRLTVL.

V usage is TRBV27 and J usage is TRBJ1-2; 11 bases are a match to TRBD1. The CDR3 covers 16 residues. V shed 8 bases and J 4 bases; nucleotides not matched to a gene: 12. Germline V gene lookup returns CDR1 MNHEY and CDR2 SMNVEV (reference sequence). The DNA for the CDR3 is TGTGCCAGCCGGACAGGGGGCAGTCTCCTTAGCTATGGCTACACCTTC. It is translated as CASRTGGSLLSYGYTF.

The chain couples TRBV10-3 to TRBJ1-1; tentatively, D is TRBD1 (6 bases). The CDR3 runs 14 residues. V dropped 3 bases and J dropped 2 bases, with 10 bases sitting between them. Germline V gene data show CDR1 as ENHRY and CDR2 as SYGVKD. This CDR3 reads CAISEQGANTEAFF. The CDR3 DNA reads TGTGCCATCAGTGAACAGGGAGCCAACACTGAAGCTTTCTTT.

CDR3 nucleotides: TGTGCCAGCAGCCCACTCCTGACGGCCGCTAACTATGGCTACACCTTC. Amino acid sequence: CASSPLLTAANYGYTF. The chain combines TRBV9 with TRBJ1-2; D unresolved. CDR1 is SGDLS and CDR2 is YYNGEE in the germline V gene. This CDR3 has 16 amino acids. Trimming cost V 4 bases and J 0 bases, with 16 bases left between them.

CDR3 loop: CAWSVGNTGELFF. CDR3 in DNA: TGTGCCTGGAGTGTGGGAAACACCGGGGAGCTGTTTTTT. The chain is built from TRBV30 and TRBJ2-2; D not certain. This CDR3 is 13 amino acids long. CDR1 and CDR2 from the germline V gene are GTSNPN and SVGIG (reference sequence). Trimming pared 0 bases from V and 2 bases from J, leaving 4 bases between.

This chain connects TRBV2 to TRBJ1-1; 11 bases agree with TRBD1. This CDR3 is built from 15 residues. The ends lost 6 bases at V and 4 bases at J; junction bases unmatched: 7. In germline, CDR1 is SNHLY, CDR2 FYNNEI. CDR3 sequence: CASRRTGGRGTEAFF. The CDR3 bases are TGTGCCAGCAGGAGGACAGGGGGCAGGGGCACTGAAGCTTTCTTT.

In its sample, this clone was seen a few times. This chain joins TRBV6-6 and TRBJ2-7; 10 bases agree with TRBD1. The germline V gene has CDR1 MNHNY and CDR2 SVGAGI (reference sequence). V shed 6 bases and J 5 bases; nucleotides not matched to a gene: 7. The CDR3 spans 14 residues. CDR3 protein: CASRRQGANDEQYF. The CDR3 DNA reads TGTGCCAGCAGAAGACAGGGGGCGAACGACGAGCAGTACTTC.

The V and J genes are TRBV28 and TRBJ2-5, with 8 nucleotides matching TRBD1. The J call is in doubt because the DNA end fits TRBJ2-7 better. The CDR3 totals 13 residues. CDR1 and CDR2 (germline): MDHEN, SYDVKM. In DNA, the CDR3 is TGTGCCAGCAGGAGGACAGGGATCCACGAGCAGTACTTC. This sequence encodes CASRRTGIHEQYF.

This chain links TRBV5-4 with TRBJ1-1; D is perhaps TRBD1 (5 bases). This CDR3 region has 16 residues. Germline CDR1 is SGHNT and CDR2 is YYREEE (reference sequence). Trimming removed 6 bases from V and 0 bases from J, with 18 bases in between. CDR3 nucleotide sequence: TGTGCCAGCATCCCCTTGGGGGAGGGGTTGAACACTGAAGCTTTCTTT. Translated: CASIPLGEGLNTEAFF.

The chain couples TRBV28 to TRBJ1-3, with a weak D call TRBD1 (5 bases). The germline V gene encodes CDR1 MDHEN and CDR2 SYDVKM. The length of the CDR3 is 16 residues. V gave up 7 bases and J gave up 2 bases, with 18 bases separating them. The CDR3: CASTSTPGAAGNTIYF. For the CDR3, the DNA is TGTGCCAGCACCTCGACCCCCGGGGCAGCTGGAAACACCATATATTTT. Using reference TRBV28 and TRBJ1-3 for the parts outside the CDR3, the full variable domain is DVKVTQSSRYLVKRTGEKVFLECVQDMDHENMFWYRQDPGLGLRLIYFSYDVKMKEKGDIPEGYSVSREKKERFSLILESASTNQTSMYLCASTSTPGAAGNTIYFGEGSWLTVV.

This sequence joins TRBV11-3 and TRBJ2-5; the D gene is possibly TRBD2 (6 bases). Germline V gene sequence: CDR1 SGHNT, CDR2 YENEEA. Trimming removed 2 bases from V and 5 bases from J, with 15 bases in between. This CDR3 has 15 residues. For the CDR3, the DNA is TGTGCCAGCAGCTTAAGGATGGGGGGATTTGAGACCCAGTACTTC. It yields the protein CASSLRMGGFETQYF.

J is TRBJ1-1 and V is TRBV6-5, with D perhaps TRBD1 (6 bases). The length of the CDR3 is 14 residues. Trimming shortened V by 6 bases and J by 4 bases, and 15 bases separated the two germline ends. Germline V gene data show CDR1 as MNHEY and CDR2 as SVGAGI. Here the CDR3 DNA reads TGTGCCAGCAGCATAGGGGGGCGGGGCACTGAAGCTTTCTTT. Translation: CASSIGGRGTEAFF.

The chain carries TRBV7-2 and TRBJ1-2; 8 nucleotides agree with TRBD1. The germline V gene has CDR1 SGHTA and CDR2 FQGNSA. The J segment lost 6 bases and the V segment lost 5 bases, leaving 11 bases of the junction unmatched. The CDR3 has 15 residues. The DNA for the CDR3 is TGTGCCAGCAGCCCACGACAGGGGAGGGCGGATGGCTACACCTTC. This sequence encodes CASSPRQGRADGYTF.

V is TRBV4-1 and J is TRBJ1-2; D not resolved. With 2 bases removed from V and 5 bases from J, the gap between germline ends came to 18 bases. The CDR3 loop spans 16 amino acids. Germline V lookup: CDR1 MGHRA, CDR2 YSYEKL. Here the CDR3 reads CASSQLPGRVDYGYTF. For the CDR3, the DNA is TGCGCCAGCAGCCAACTCCCAGGTAGGGTCGATTATGGCTACACCTTC.

The chain joins TRBV5-1 to TRBJ2-1; TRBD2 matches at 11 bases. The V gene end was trimmed by 1 base and the J gene end by 7 bases; junction bases not matched to a gene: 7. Germline assignment: CDR1 SGHRS and CDR2 YFSETQ. This CDR3 has 16 residues. The CDR3 is CASSLMLAGGGNEQFF. The CDR3 DNA sequence: TGCGCCAGCAGCTTGATGCTAGCGGGAGGAGGTAATGAGCAGTTCTTC.

CDR3: CSVATGGGSYEQYF. The CDR3 nucleotides read TGCAGCGTTGCGACGGGAGGGGGCTCCTACGAGCAGTACTTC. The J gene is TRBJ2-7, the V gene TRBV29-1; 8 bases line up with TRBD2. J gave up 0 bases and V 4 bases, and 5 bases lay outside the gene matches. Germline CDR1 reads SQVTM; CDR2 reads ANQGSEA. The CDR3 sequence is 14 residues long.

This chain links TRBV7-9 with TRBJ2-1; D is unclear. CDR3 length equals 14 residues. From germline, CDR1 is SEHNR and CDR2 FQNEAQ (reference sequence). The V end lost 0 bases, the J end lost 6 bases, and 9 bases lay between the germline ends. CDR3 loop: CASSLAPAANEQFF. In nucleotides, the CDR3 is TGTGCCAGCAGCTTAGCGCCGGCAGCCAATGAGCAGTTCTTC.

This chain connects TRBV9 to TRBJ2-1, with D unresolved. Germline CDR1 and CDR2: SGDLS and YYNGEE. Trimming took off 4 bases at V and 7 bases at J, with 9 bases between the two ends. The CDR3 sequence is 12 residues long. The chain's CDR3 is CASSFSQNEQFF. The CDR3 DNA sequence: TGTGCCAGCAGCTTTAGCCAGAATGAGCAGTTCTTC.

The chain uses TRBV7-3 and TRBJ2-1; 7 positions agree with TRBD2. CDR1 and CDR2 (germline): SGHTA, FQGTGA. Germline trimming cut 4 bases from V and 6 bases from J; bases unmatched to any gene: 9. The CDR3 runs 15 residues. Here the CDR3 DNA reads TGTGCCAGCAGCTCCCGGGTAGCGGGCCCCAATGAGCAGTTCTTC. This translates into CASSSRVAGPNEQFF.

The chain uses TRBV19 and TRBJ1-1, with 8 bases lining up with TRBD1. The CDR3 consists of 15 residues. Germline V gene data show CDR1 as LNHDA and CDR2 as SQIVND (reference sequence). The J segment lost 1 base and the V segment lost 4 bases, leaving 5 bases of the junction unmatched. The CDR3 nucleotides read TGTGCCAGTAGTACACAGGGACAGGCGAACACTGAAGCTTTCTTT. Translating it yields CASSTQGQANTEAFF.

The chain couples TRBV11-2 to TRBJ2-7; 7 bases fit TRBD2. Germline loops: CDR1 SGHAT, CDR2 FQNNGV. Unmatched junction bases numbered 5, after V lost 1 base and J lost 2 bases. This CDR3 is 15 amino acids long. The CDR3 loop is CASSLGGTTPYEQYF. The CDR3 nucleotides read TGTGCCAGCAGCTTAGGGGGGACTACCCCCTACGAGCAGTACTTC. The full variable domain, with the rest looked up from reference TRBV11-2 and TRBJ2-7, is EAGVAQSPRYKIIEKRQSVAFWCNPISGHATLYWYQQILGQGPKLLIQFQNNGVVDDSQLPKDRFSAERLKGVDSTLKIQPAKLEDSAVYLCASSLGGTTPYEQYFGPGTRLTVT.